This T cell receptor beta chain comes out of a study of vaccination and CD4 T cells after COVID-19. In the study overall: Cultures that served as controls received a CEFX pool, an HIV-1 Nef pool, or no peptide.

Treatment meaning: roughly 10-day PBMC culture with coronavirus spike peptide pools or control peptides (ViraFEST assay). Peptide pools at around 10 ug/ml stimulated approximately 2 million PBMCs per well with 9.5 to 10 IU/ml IL-2. The medium had half its volume replaced with fresh IL-2 medium on days 3 and 7. CD4+ T cells that had been cultured provided DNA sequenced with the Oncomine TCR Beta short-read assay. Someone extracted genomic DNA from cultured CD4+ T cells. TCRdb reprocessed the PCR reads via MiXCR and lists one record per CDR3 protein. This repertoire shows approximately 21,000 distinct CDR3 sequences, around 52% found once; its top ten account for roughly 9.3%. Comments on this clonotype: Its antigen is not identified.

Looked up from germline, CDR1 is LNHDA and CDR2 is SQIVND (reference sequence). Trimming cost V 5 bases and J 0 bases; bases outside gene matches: 9. The CDR3 contains 16 residues. The sample was CD4+ T cells from blood, cultured in vitro. This receptor was obtained from a human donor who had recovered from COVID-19. V usage is TRBV19 and J usage is TRBJ2-7; 8 bases align to TRBD2. CDR3 protein: CASSARGGGGSYEQYF. The CDR3 nucleotides read TGTGCCAGTAGTGCCCGGGGGGGAGGAGGCTCCTACGAGCAGTACTTC. Looking up the rest from reference TRBV19 and TRBJ2-7 gives the full variable domain: DGGITQSPKYLFRKEGQNVTLSCEQNLNHDAMYWYRQDPGQGLRLIYYSQIVNDFQKGDIAEGYSVSREKKESFPLTVTSAQKNPTAFYLCASSARGGGGSYEQYFGPGTRLTVT.